This T cell receptor beta chain appears in the sequencing data of a study of blood T cell repertoires in COVID-19 (dated by TCRdb to the early 2020s). For context, the study as a whole: Collaborator samples came from the United States, Italy and Spain and covered acute and convalescent phases of COVID-19. The material from the prospective study consisted of cDNA or gDNA derived from T cells, B-cell-depleted T cells, or PBMCs. The dataset comprised deeply sampled blood TCRbeta repertoires from subjects exposed to, actively infected with, or recovered from COVID-19. The repertoires were released in a freely available public database intended as a resource for research on the immune response to SARS-CoV-2. The samples were drawn from two sources: the first 160 participants of the ongoing ImmuneRACE study, and fewer than 1,500 subjects contributed by 6 global collaborators. Nearly every sample came with metadata listing a de-identified subject ID, COVID-19 status, age in years and sex. HLA class I and class II types, where available, came from metadata supplied by the sample provider rather than from assay-based typing.

The immunoSEQ Assay, a bias-controlled multiplex PCR, was used to amplify TCRbeta CDR3 regions from genomic DNA. The authors' analysis ran thus. The number of nucleated cells in each sample was estimated from the amplification of reference gene primers within the assay. To quantify the absolute abundance of each unique TCRbeta CDR3 rearrangement, sequence reads were collapsed and filtered. For each sample, productive Simpson clonality was calculated as the square root of Simpson's diversity index over productive rearrangements. What TCRdb holds here is the immuneACCESS table cut down to in-frame rearrangements. Part of the clones is not present; checked against another copy, under half of the missing clones reflect an unresolved V gene, and the others are unexplained. V and J calls and clone size come straight from that table; D and trimming were deduced from the DNA. The sample contains 200,000 to 250,000 clones, 81% of them found a single time. Of the sample, around 9% falls within the top ten clones.

In the prospective study, participants were roughly 18 to 100 years old, resided in about two dozen geographic areas of the United States, and were enrolled through a virtual design. Cohort assignment in the prospective study relied on participant-reported clinical history from a screening survey and a study questionnaire. Mobile phlebotomists in the prospective study collected whole blood, serum and a nasopharyngeal or oropharyngeal swab from every participant. Participants in the prospective study had the option to provide additional blood draws and questionnaires over a roughly 2-month period. Before DNA extraction, prospective study blood samples were shipped either frozen or at room temperature. This clone was recorded once. Its binding antigen is unknown. There are no base qualities to consult, and no much larger clone falls within one base. The full study reports these points: The amount of clinical and demographic metadata varied by source and participant and was provided uncurated.

The CDR3 starts with the cysteine, ends with the phenylalanine, and has 15 residues. Only the CDR3 part of the read is kept: 45 bases, read in frame from the first base. The germline V gene encodes CDR1 LNHNV and CDR2 YYDKDF (reference sequence). Germline trimming: 3 bases from V, 8 bases from J; junction bases outside gene matches: 7. The chain is encoded by TRBV15 joined to TRBJ1-6, and TRBD1 aligns with 7 junction nucleotides. Material: PBMCs or T cells enriched from blood (not recorded which). The clonotype was recovered from a woman aged 45-65 years with acute COVID-19. The CDR3 here reads CATSSITGVHSPLHF. DNA sequence: TGTGCCACCAGCAGTATAACAGGGGTTCATTCACCCCTCCACTTT.